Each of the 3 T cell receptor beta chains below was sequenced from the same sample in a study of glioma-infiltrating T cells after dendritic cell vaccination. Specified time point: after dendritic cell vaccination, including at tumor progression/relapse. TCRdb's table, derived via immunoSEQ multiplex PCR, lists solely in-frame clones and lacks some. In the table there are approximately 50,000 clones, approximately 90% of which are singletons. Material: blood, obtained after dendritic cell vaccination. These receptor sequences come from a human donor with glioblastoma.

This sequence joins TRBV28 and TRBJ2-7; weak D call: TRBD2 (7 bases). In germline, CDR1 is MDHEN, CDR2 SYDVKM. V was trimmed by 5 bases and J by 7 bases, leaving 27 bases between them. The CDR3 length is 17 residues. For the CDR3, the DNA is TGTGCCAGCAGTACTCTAACCGGGGGCGGGAGCCCTTTAGAGCAGTACTTC. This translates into CASSTLTGGGSPLEQYF.

CDR3: CASSSGVQETQYF. In nucleotides, the CDR3 is TGTGCCAGCAGCTCGGGGGTCCAAGAGACCCAGTACTTC. V and J are TRBV7-2 and TRBJ2-5, with D tentatively TRBD2 (6 bases). The V gene lost 4 bases and the J gene lost 1 base, with 7 bases spanning the gap. The CDR3 spans 13 residues. Looked up from germline, CDR1 is SGHTA and CDR2 is FQGNSA.

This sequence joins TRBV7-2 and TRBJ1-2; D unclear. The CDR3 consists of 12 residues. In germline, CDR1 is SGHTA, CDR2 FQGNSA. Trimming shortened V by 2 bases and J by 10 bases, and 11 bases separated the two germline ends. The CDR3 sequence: CASSLTRDVYTF. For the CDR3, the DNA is TGTGCCAGCAGCTTAACGCGTGATGTCTACACCTTC.